Listed below are T cell receptor beta chains from one sample, sequenced in a study of sequential checkpoint blockade in melanoma. Sequencing used immunoSEQ multiplex PCR; TCRdb keeps in-frame clones, though not all of them. This sample yields about 1,800 clones, of which under 20% are seen a single time; about 12% belongs to the top ten. The starting material was tumor tissue (inferred from file names), obtained from a patient given nivolumab and ipilimumab in sequence. The origin of the receptors is a human donor with melanoma. CDR3s include the opening cysteine and the closing phenylalanine or tryptophan. The D gene is left open where the match is weak. Not all rows give a size; the values are once, few, many and, for expanded clones, a class.

>TRBD1|TRBV30|few|TRBJ1-6
CAWSSGIGGQGNSPLHF
TGTGCCTGGAGTTCAGGGATCGGTGGACAGGGTAATTCACCCCTCCACTTT
>TRBD1|TRBV28|NA|TRBJ2-2
CASSLQGANAFTGELFF
TGTGCCAGCAGTTTACAGGGGGCTAATGCGTTCACCGGGGAGCTGTTTTTT
>TRBD1|TRBV11-3|many|TRBJ1-2
CASSSGTGDYGYTF
TGTGCCAGCAGCTCGGGGACAGGGGACTATGGCTACACCTTC
>NA|TRBV25-1|NA|TRBJ1-3
CASSTTEGNSGNTIYF
TGTGCCAGCAGTACCACGGAGGGGAACTCTGGAAACACCATATATTTT
>NA|TRBV1|NA|TRBJ1-5
CASSQDSGGNQPQHF
TGCGCCAGCAGCCAAGATAGCGGGGGCAATCAGCCCCAGCATTTT
>NA|TRBV28|NA|TRBJ2-7
CASSPMTGRYYEQYF
TGTGCCAGCAGTCCGATGACGGGACGGTACTACGAGCAGTACTTC
>NA|TRBV6-8|NA|TRBJ2-2
CASRKGPANTGELFF
TGTGCCAGCAGGAAAGGGCCGGCGAACACCGGGGAGCTGTTTTTT
>NA|TRBV11-3|medium-sized|TRBJ1-6
CASSLRLGRGGAYNSPLHF
TGTGCCAGCAGCCTACGCCTAGGACGGGGGGGCGCGTATAATTCACCCCTCCACTTT
>NA|TRBV11-3|medium-sized|TRBJ2-5
CASSPGRRYQETQYF
TGTGCCAGCAGCCCAGGGCGGCGGTACCAAGAGACCCAGTACTTC
>NA|TRBV10-2|NA|TRBJ2-2
CASSGVHGLNTGELFF
TGCGCCAGCAGTGGGGTACACGGGCTTAACACCGGGGAGCTGTTTTTT
>NA|TRBV11-3|medium-sized|TRBJ1-1
CASSPRAVENTEAFF
TGTGCCAGCAGCCCGCGGGCGGTGGAGAACACTGAAGCTTTCTTT
>NA|TRBV7-2|many|TRBJ1-3
CASSSSDGNTIYF
TGTGCCAGCAGCTCGTCTGATGGAAACACCATATATTTT
>TRBD1|TRBV6-8|NA|TRBJ2-5
CASSPTGGIETQYF
TGTGCCAGCAGTCCAACAGGGGGCATTGAGACCCAGTACTTC
>TRBD1|TRBV5-1|NA|TRBJ2-1
CASSLRGQGRNEQFF
TGCGCCAGCAGCTTGCGGGGACAGGGGCGCAATGAGCAGTTCTTC
>NA|TRBV10-3|NA|TRBJ2-3
CAISEATADTQYF
TGTGCCATCAGTGAGGCGACAGCAGATACGCAGTATTTT
>NA|TRBV6-8|few|TRBJ2-7
CASSLGRSYEQYF
TGTGCCAGCAGTCTGGGGCGCTCCTACGAGCAGTACTTC
>TRBD2|TRBV5-1|NA|TRBJ2-2
CASSLEGRLAGVAGELFF
TGCGCCAGCAGCTTGGAGGGTCGGTTAGCGGGAGTGGCCGGGGAGCTGTTTTTT
>NA|TRBV4-1|NA|TRBJ2-4
CASSLSRENIQYF
TGCGCCAGCAGCTTAAGTCGGGAAAACATTCAGTACTTC
>TRBD2|TRBV28|few|TRBJ2-1
CASSLYSGGYNEQFF
TGTGCCAGCAGTTTATACAGCGGGGGTTACAATGAGCAGTTCTTC
>TRBD1|TRBV11-3|medium-sized|TRBJ2-7
CASSPTGGGSYEQYF
TGTGCCAGCAGCCCGACAGGGGGCGGGTCTTACGAGCAGTACTTC
>NA|TRBV6-8|NA|TRBJ1-2
CASSQVAYGYTF
TGTGCCAGCAGCCAGGTTGCCTATGGCTACACCTTC
>NA|TRBV28|large|TRBJ2-7
CATSSLRRGEQYF
TGTGCCACCTCCAGCCTGCGGCGTGGCGAGCAGTACTTC